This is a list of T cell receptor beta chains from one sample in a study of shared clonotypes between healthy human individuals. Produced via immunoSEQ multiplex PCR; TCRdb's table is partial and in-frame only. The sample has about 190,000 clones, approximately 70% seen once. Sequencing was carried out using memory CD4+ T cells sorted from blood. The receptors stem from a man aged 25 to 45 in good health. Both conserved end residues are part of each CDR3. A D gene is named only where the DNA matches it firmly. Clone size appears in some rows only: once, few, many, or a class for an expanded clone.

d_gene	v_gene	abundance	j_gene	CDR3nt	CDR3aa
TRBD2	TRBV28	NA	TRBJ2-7	TGTGCCAGCAGCCCAGGGACTAGCGGCTCCTACGAGCAGTACTTC	CASSPGTSGSYEQYF
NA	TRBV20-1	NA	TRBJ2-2	TGCAGTGCCCGGCGGGCCGGGGAGCTGTTTTTT	CSARRAGELFF
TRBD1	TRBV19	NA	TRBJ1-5	TGTGCCACCAGGGGGTGGGATAGCAATCAGCCCCAGCATTTT	CATRGWDSNQPQHF
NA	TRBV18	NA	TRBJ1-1	TGTGCCAGCTCACCGGGACTGAGGAACACTGAAGCTTTCTTT	CASSPGLRNTEAFF
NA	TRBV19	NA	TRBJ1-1	TGTGCCAGTAGTATCGGAAGGGCCATGAACACTGAAGCTTTCTTT	CASSIGRAMNTEAFF
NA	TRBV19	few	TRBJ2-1	TGTGCCAGCAGATCCGACAGGAGCTCCTACAATGAGCAGTTCTTC	CASRSDRSSYNEQFF
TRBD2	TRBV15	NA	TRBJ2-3	TGTGCCACCGCCACCGGGACTAGCGGGTTATTAGATACGCAGTATTTT	CATATGTSGLLDTQYF
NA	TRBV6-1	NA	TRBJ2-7	TGTGCCAGCAGTGAAGAATGGGGCGAGCAGTACTTC	CASSEEWGEQYF
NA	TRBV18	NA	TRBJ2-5	TGTGCCAGCTCACAGCAACAGGTGGAGACCCAGTACTTC	CASSQQQVETQYF
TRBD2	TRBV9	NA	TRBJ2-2	TGTGCCAGCAGCGTTCCTAGCGGGACCACCGGGGAGCTGTTTTTT	CASSVPSGTTGELFF
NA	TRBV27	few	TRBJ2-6	TGTGCCAGCAGTCCACGACGAGGGGAGTCTGGGGCCAACGTCCTGACTTTC	CASSPRRGESGANVLTF
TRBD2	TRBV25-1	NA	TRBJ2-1	TGTGCCAGCAGTCTGGGACTAGAAGACAATGAGCAGTTCTTC	CASSLGLEDNEQFF
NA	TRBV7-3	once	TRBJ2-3	TGTGCCAGCAGATTGTACGGGGGGCGAAAGGATACGCAGTATTTT	CASRLYGGRKDTQYF
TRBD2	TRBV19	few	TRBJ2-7	TGTGCCAGTACCGTTAAAGCGGGGTTCTCCTACGAGCAGTACTTC	CASTVKAGFSYEQYF
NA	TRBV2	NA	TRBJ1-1	TGTGCCAGCACCCAGGGGCGCCTGAACACTGAAGCTTTCTTT	CASTQGRLNTEAFF